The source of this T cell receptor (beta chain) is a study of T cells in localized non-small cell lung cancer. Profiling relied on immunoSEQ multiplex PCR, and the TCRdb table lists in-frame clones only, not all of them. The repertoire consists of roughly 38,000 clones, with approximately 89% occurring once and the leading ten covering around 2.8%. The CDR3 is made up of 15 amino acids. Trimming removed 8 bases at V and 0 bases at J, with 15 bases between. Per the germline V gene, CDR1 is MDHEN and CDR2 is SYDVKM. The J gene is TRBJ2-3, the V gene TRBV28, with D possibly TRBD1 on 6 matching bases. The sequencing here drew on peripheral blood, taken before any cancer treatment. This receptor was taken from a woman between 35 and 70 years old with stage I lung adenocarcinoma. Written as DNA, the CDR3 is TGTGCCAGCCTCCCAGGGGCTTCTAGCACAGATACGCAGTATTTT. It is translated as CASLPGASSTDTQYF.